A selection of T cell receptor beta chains follows, all from one sample in a study of blood T cells in healthy people across ages. TCRdb independently ran MiXCR on the 5' RACE reads; one entry per CDR3 protein. The data contain around 1,700,000 distinct CDR3 sequences, 28% of them singletons. The specimen sequenced was blood. These receptors were taken from a woman aged 30 to 39 in good health. Each CDR3 is given with its conserved first and last residue. The D gene is left open where the match is weak. For some rows the clone size is stated as once, few or many, or as a class when expanded; others skip it.

D gene: -
J gene: TRBJ2-7
clone size: few
V gene: TRBV21-1
CDR3 DNA: TGTGCCAGCAGCCCCCGTGGATCGAGCTCCTACGAGCAGTACTTC
CDR3 protein: CASSPRGSSSYEQYF

D gene: -
J gene: TRBJ2-1
clone size: many
V gene: TRBV20-1
CDR3 DNA: TGCAGTGCTAGAGATCTTAAGGGGCAATCCTACAATGAGCAGTTCTTC
CDR3 protein: CSARDLKGQSYNEQFF

D gene: -
J gene: TRBJ2-4
clone size: -
V gene: TRBV28
CDR3 DNA: TGTGCCAGCAGTTTCCAGGGCCTCGCGGACATTCAGTACTTC
CDR3 protein: CASSFQGLADIQYF

D gene: TRBD1
J gene: TRBJ2-5
clone size: -
V gene: TRBV10-3
CDR3 DNA: TGTGCCATCAGTGATCAGGGGGTCGGAGAGACCCAGTACTTC
CDR3 protein: CAISDQGVGETQYF

D gene: TRBD2
J gene: TRBJ2-7
clone size: few
V gene: TRBV4-1
CDR3 DNA: TGCGCCAGCAGCCAAGGAGGCGGGGGGACGGGGTACGAGCAGTACTTC
CDR3 protein: CASSQGGGGTGYEQYF

D gene: TRBD2
J gene: TRBJ2-7
clone size: many
V gene: TRBV6-2/TRBV6-3
CDR3 DNA: TGTGCCAGCACCAAGATTCCAGCCGGGACTAGCGGGCCGGTTTACGAGCAGTACTTC
CDR3 protein: CASTKIPAGTSGPVYEQYF

D gene: TRBD2
J gene: TRBJ2-1
clone size: -
V gene: TRBV7-3
CDR3 DNA: TGTGCCAGCAGCCACCGTCAGGCGCGGGGGAACAATGAGCAGTTCTTC
CDR3 protein: CASSHRQARGNNEQFF

D gene: TRBD1
J gene: TRBJ2-1
clone size: -
V gene: TRBV20-1
CDR3 DNA: TGCAGTGCTAGAGTTGGGACAGGGTACTACAATGAGCAGTTCTTC
CDR3 protein: CSARVGTGYYNEQFF

D gene: -
J gene: TRBJ2-7
clone size: -
V gene: TRBV10-3
CDR3 DNA: TGTGCCATCAGCCCGGGAACACGGGAGCAGTACTTC
CDR3 protein: CAISPGTREQYF

D gene: -
J gene: TRBJ2-7
clone size: many
V gene: TRBV29-1
CDR3 DNA: TGCAGCGCTAGGGCGTCGGGAAGGATCTACGAGCAGTACTTC
CDR3 protein: CSARASGRIYEQYF

D gene: -
J gene: TRBJ2-1
clone size: -
V gene: TRBV19
CDR3 DNA: TGTGCCAGTAGTCCGGAGACAAGTGAGCAGTTCTTC
CDR3 protein: CASSPETSEQFF

D gene: -
J gene: TRBJ2-7
clone size: many
V gene: TRBV28
CDR3 DNA: TGTGCCAGCAGTTCTAGGGCAGGGTTCTACGAGCAGTACTTC
CDR3 protein: CASSSRAGFYEQYF

D gene: -
J gene: TRBJ1-2
clone size: -
V gene: TRBV7-8
CDR3 DNA: TGTGCCAGCAGCCCCGGGACGAACTACTATGGCTACACCTTC
CDR3 protein: CASSPGTNYYGYTF

D gene: TRBD2
J gene: TRBJ2-7
clone size: -
V gene: TRBV29-1
CDR3 DNA: TGCAGCGTTGCGGGTGGGACCCTAGCGGGAGGGGACGAGCAGTACTTC
CDR3 protein: CSVAGGTLAGGDEQYF

D gene: -
J gene: TRBJ1-2
clone size: few
V gene: TRBV25-1
CDR3 DNA: TGTGCCAGTGGGCCCTCCGGTTCAGGGAACTATGGCTACACCTTC
CDR3 protein: CASGPSGSGNYGYTF

D gene: -
J gene: TRBJ1-2
clone size: -
V gene: TRBV30
CDR3 DNA: TGTGCCTTTGGACAGAGCCATGGCTACACCTTC
CDR3 protein: CAFGQSHGYTF

D gene: -
J gene: TRBJ1-4
clone size: -
V gene: TRBV12-3/TRBV12-4
CDR3 DNA: TGTGCCAGCACCGGACTCGAGGAAAAACTGTTTTTT
CDR3 protein: CASTGLEEKLFF

D gene: -
J gene: TRBJ1-1
clone size: few
V gene: TRBV5-6
CDR3 DNA: TGTGCCAGCAGTTTCTACAGGAACACTGAAGCTTTCTTT
CDR3 protein: CASSFYRNTEAFF

D gene: -
J gene: TRBJ1-1
clone size: many
V gene: TRBV20-1
CDR3 DNA: TGCAGTGCTAGAGATACCAGCCTTGAAGCTTTCTTT
CDR3 protein: CSARDTSLEAFF

D gene: -
J gene: TRBJ2-5
clone size: -
V gene: TRBV5-1
CDR3 DNA: TGCGCCAACAAAGTGGGACGGGGCATCGGTCGGGAGACCCAGTACTTC
CDR3 protein: CANKVGRGIGRETQYF

D gene: -
J gene: TRBJ2-2
clone size: few
V gene: TRBV24-1
CDR3 DNA: TGTGCCACCAGTGATCCATCCCAGGGGTCGACGAACACCGGGGAGCTGTTTTTT
CDR3 protein: CATSDPSQGSTNTGELFF

D gene: -
J gene: TRBJ2-5
clone size: -
V gene: TRBV2
CDR3 DNA: TGTGCCAGCAGTGATGGGGTGGGGGAGACCCAGTACTTC
CDR3 protein: CASSDGVGETQYF

D gene: TRBD1
J gene: TRBJ2-1
clone size: few
V gene: TRBV27
CDR3 DNA: TGTGCCAGCAGGGTACCAGGGGGCTCTGAGCAGTTCTTC
CDR3 protein: CASRVPGGSEQFF

D gene: -
J gene: TRBJ1-2
clone size: few
V gene: TRBV7-9
CDR3 DNA: TGTGCCAGCAGCTTCGGGTCCGGACCCCATGGCTACACCTTC
CDR3 protein: CASSFGSGPHGYTF

D gene: -
J gene: TRBJ1-1
clone size: few
V gene: TRBV7-2
CDR3 DNA: TGTGCCAGCAGCCCGAACGGGGGTAACACTGAAGCTTTCTTT
CDR3 protein: CASSPNGGNTEAFF

D gene: -
J gene: TRBJ2-2
clone size: -
V gene: TRBV20-1
CDR3 DNA: TGCAGTGCTGCCCAGGAGTCCGGGGAGCTGTTTTTT
CDR3 protein: CSAAQESGELFF

D gene: -
J gene: TRBJ1-1
clone size: few
V gene: TRBV5-1
CDR3 DNA: TGCGCCAGCAGCTTGGGGACCGCCACTGAAGCTTTCTTT
CDR3 protein: CASSLGTATEAFF

D gene: TRBD2
J gene: TRBJ2-1
clone size: -
V gene: TRBV9
CDR3 DNA: TGTGCCAGCACGCCTAGCGGGGGCTTAAGCTACAATGAGCAGTTCTTC
CDR3 protein: CASTPSGGLSYNEQFF

D gene: TRBD2
J gene: TRBJ2-1
clone size: few
V gene: TRBV5-1
CDR3 DNA: TGCGCCAGCAGCTCCTTAGGAGCGGGGATGTACAATGAGCAGTTCTTC
CDR3 protein: CASSSLGAGMYNEQFF

D gene: -
J gene: TRBJ2-2
clone size: many
V gene: TRBV5-1
CDR3 DNA: TGCGCCAGCAGCTTGGCAGGGAGCACCGGGGAGCTGTTTTTT
CDR3 protein: CASSLAGSTGELFF

D gene: -
J gene: TRBJ2-1
clone size: many
V gene: TRBV12-3/TRBV12-4
CDR3 DNA: TGTGCCAGCAGTCCTCCGGCTTTGGGTGAGCAGTTCTTC
CDR3 protein: CASSPPALGEQFF

D gene: -
J gene: TRBJ2-2
clone size: -
V gene: TRBV10-3
CDR3 DNA: TGTGCCATCAGGAGGGGGGGAGCGAACACCGGGGAGCTGTTTTTT
CDR3 protein: CAIRRGGANTGELFF

D gene: TRBD2
J gene: TRBJ2-3
clone size: -
V gene: TRBV27
CDR3 DNA: TGTGCCAGCAACCGAGCGGGGGGTCCCACAGATACGCAGTATTTT
CDR3 protein: CASNRAGGPTDTQYF

D gene: TRBD1
J gene: TRBJ2-6
clone size: many
V gene: TRBV4-3
CDR3 DNA: TGCGCCAGCAGCCACCGACAGGGCTCTGGGGCCAACGTCCTGACTTTC
CDR3 protein: CASSHRQGSGANVLTF

D gene: -
J gene: TRBJ2-2
clone size: -
V gene: TRBV5-5
CDR3 DNA: TGTGCCAGCAGCTTGGTAGGGGTCGGGGAGCTGTTTTTT
CDR3 protein: CASSLVGVGELFF

D gene: TRBD2
J gene: TRBJ2-1
clone size: -
V gene: TRBV12-5
CDR3 DNA: TGTGCTAGTGGTTCGTTAGCGGGAAACTCCTACAATGAGCAGTTCTTC
CDR3 protein: CASGSLAGNSYNEQFF

D gene: -
J gene: TRBJ2-7
clone size: many
V gene: TRBV9
CDR3 DNA: TGTGCCAGCCCCCCAGGGGGGGACTACGAGCAGTACTTC
CDR3 protein: CASPPGGDYEQYF

D gene: -
J gene: TRBJ2-2
clone size: -
V gene: TRBV4-3
CDR3 DNA: TGCGCCAGCAGCCAAGTGGAGTGGGGCGGGGAGCTGTTTTTT
CDR3 protein: CASSQVEWGGELFF

D gene: -
J gene: TRBJ2-7
clone size: -
V gene: TRBV7-2
CDR3 DNA: TGTGCCAGCAGCTTTGATCGTAGCAGCGAGCAGTACTTC
CDR3 protein: CASSFDRSSEQYF

D gene: -
J gene: TRBJ1-2
clone size: few
V gene: TRBV11-2
CDR3 DNA: TGTGCCAGCAGAACAGGGAATGGCTACACCTTC
CDR3 protein: CASRTGNGYTF

D gene: TRBD2
J gene: TRBJ2-7
clone size: few
V gene: TRBV6-2/TRBV6-3
CDR3 DNA: TGTGCCTGCAGGCTAGCGGTCCTGGGAGAGCAGTACTTC
CDR3 protein: CACRLAVLGEQYF